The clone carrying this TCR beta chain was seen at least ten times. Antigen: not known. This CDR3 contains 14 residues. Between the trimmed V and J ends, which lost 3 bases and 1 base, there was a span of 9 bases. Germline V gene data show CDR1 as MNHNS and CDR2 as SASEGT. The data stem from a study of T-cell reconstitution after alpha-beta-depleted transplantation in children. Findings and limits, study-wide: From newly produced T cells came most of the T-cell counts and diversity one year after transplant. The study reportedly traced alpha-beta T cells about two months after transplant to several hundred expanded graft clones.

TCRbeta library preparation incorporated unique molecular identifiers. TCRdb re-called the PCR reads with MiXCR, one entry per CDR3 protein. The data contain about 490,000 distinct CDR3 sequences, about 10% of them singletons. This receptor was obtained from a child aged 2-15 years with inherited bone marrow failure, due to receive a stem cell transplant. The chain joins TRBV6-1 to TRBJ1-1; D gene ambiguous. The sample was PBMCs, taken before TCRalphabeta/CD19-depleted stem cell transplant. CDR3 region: CASSEAAANTEAFF. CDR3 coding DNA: TGTGCCAGCAGTGAGGCCGCCGCGAACACTGAAGCTTTCTTT.